These 14 T cell receptor beta chains were sequenced from one sample in a study of CD8+ T cells in alopecia areata. Extraction of RNA preceded its reverse transcription into cDNA, which served as the sequencing template. Sequencing was performed with immunoSEQ multiplex PCR; in TCRdb, only in-frame clones are kept and a portion is missing. Among roughly 140,000 clones listed, 51% were seen once. The input for sequencing was CD4+ T cells sorted from blood, taken at week 0. These TCRs come from a human donor with alopecia areata.

This rearrangement joins TRBV7-2 to TRBJ2-7; TRBD2 agrees at 11 bases. The V gene's germline CDR1 is SGHTA and CDR2 FQGNSA. Losses at the gene ends were 1 base for V and 4 bases for J; bases not matched to a gene: 6. CDR3 size: 16 residues. In nucleotides, the CDR3 is TGTGCCAGCAGCTTAGTAGCGGGAGGGCCGACTTACGAGCAGTACTTC. It codes for CASSLVAGGPTYEQYF.

The rearrangement links TRBV7-2 to TRBJ2-5; TRBD2 agrees at 12 bases. The CDR3 length is 17 residues. After removal of 5 bases from V and 5 bases from J, the junction contained 12 bases not matched to a gene. From germline, CDR1 is SGHTA and CDR2 FQGNSA. The CDR3 here is CASSRMILAGGGETQYF. The CDR3 DNA is TGTGCCAGCAGCCGGATGATTCTAGCGGGAGGGGGGGAGACCCAGTACTTC.

This clone was seen a handful of times. The chain joins TRBV28 to TRBJ2-5, with TRBD2 matching 7 bases. This CDR3 has 14 residues. V dropped 6 bases and J dropped 4; count of bases not matched to a gene: 8. CDR1 MDHEN and CDR2 SYDVKM come from the germline V gene. CDR3 loop: CASSLGGIGETQYF. The CDR3 DNA reads TGTGCCAGCAGCCTCGGGGGGATAGGAGAGACCCAGTACTTC.

This clone was seen a few times. Here the CDR3 reads CASSGDRGYYGYTF. The DNA of the CDR3 is TGTGCCAGCAGTGGGGACAGGGGGTACTATGGCTACACCTTC. The chain links TRBV25-1 to TRBJ1-2; the match to TRBD1 covers 11 bases. The CDR3 is made up of 14 amino acids. CDR1 and CDR2 from the germline V gene are MGHDK and SYGVNS. V gave up 4 bases and J gave up 3 bases; unmatched junction bases: 1.

This clone was seen more than once but under ten times. The V gene is TRBV5-1, the J gene TRBJ2-5, with D perhaps TRBD1 (6 bases). In germline, CDR1 is SGHRS, CDR2 YFSETQ. The CDR3 totals 13 residues. Trimming cost V 0 bases and J 4 bases, with 7 bases left between them. The CDR3 loop reads CASSLDRVETQYF. The CDR3 bases are TGCGCCAGCAGCTTGGACAGGGTAGAGACCCAGTACTTC. The full variable domain, in which reference TRBV5-1 and TRBJ2-5 provide the parts outside the CDR3, is KAGVTQTPRYLIKTRGQQVTLSCSPISGHRSVSWYQQTPGQGLQFLFEYFSETQRNKGNFPGRFSGRQFSNSRSEMNVSTLELGDSALYLCASSLDRVETQYFGPGTRLLVL.

This chain joins TRBV30 and TRBJ1-1; D is possibly TRBD1 (6 bases). The V gene lost 1 base and the J gene lost 1 base, with 19 bases spanning the gap. This CDR3 has 17 amino acids. Germline V CDR1 and CDR2: GTSNPN, SVGIG (reference sequence). The CDR3 nucleotides are TGTGCCTGGAGTGCCCTAGAGGGGGGCGACCCGAACACTGAAGCTTTCTTT. It translates to CAWSALEGGDPNTEAFF.

This clone turned up a few times. The chain carries TRBV15 and TRBJ2-7; no firm D call. Germline V gives CDR1 LNHNV, CDR2 YYDKDF (reference sequence). Trimming cost V 0 bases and J 3 bases, with 3 bases left between them. This CDR3 spans 12 amino acids. CDR3 protein: CATSRDVYEQYF. The CDR3 bases are TGTGCCACCAGCAGAGACGTCTACGAGCAGTACTTC. The complete variable domain, with remaining parts taken from reference TRBV15 and TRBJ2-7, reads DAMVIQNPRYQVTQFGKPVTLSCSQTLNHNVMYWYQQKSSQAPKLLFHYYDKDFNNEADTPDNFQSRRPNTSFCFLDIRSPGLGDTAMYLCATSRDVYEQYFGPGTRLTVT.

This clone was recorded a few times. The chain combines TRBV28 with TRBJ1-3; D is unclear. CDR3 length: 11 amino acids. Germline values: CDR1 MDHEN, CDR2 SYDVKM. Trimming removed 4 bases from V and 3 bases from J, with 1 base in between. This CDR3 reads CASSYGNTIYF. The CDR3 DNA reads TGTGCCAGCAGTTATGGAAACACCATATATTTT.

The chain carries TRBV6-5 and TRBJ2-5; TRBD1 matches 8 bases. The CDR3 length is 14 residues. Per germline, CDR1 MNHEY and CDR2 SVGAGI. Trimming removed 6 bases from V and 7 bases from J; junction bases left unmatched: 10. CDR3 coding DNA: TGTGCCAGCAGCCTCGACAGGGGTGTTGCGACCCAGTACTTC. Translating it yields CASSLDRGVATQYF.

This clone appeared once. This rearrangement joins TRBV19 to TRBJ2-7; the D gene is possibly TRBD2 (6 bases). V was clipped by 6 bases and J by 0 bases, with 12 bases between them. This CDR3 is 14 amino acids long. The germline V gene encodes CDR1 LNHDA and CDR2 SQIVND (reference sequence). The DNA of the CDR3 is TGTGCCAGTAGGACGACCGGGAGCTCCTACGAGCAGTACTTC. Translated: CASRTTGSSYEQYF.

This clone was seen a handful of times. The chain recombines TRBV5-1 with TRBJ2-7, with TRBD2 matching over 10 bases. In germline, CDR1 is SGHRS, CDR2 YFSETQ. This CDR3 has 15 residues. V lost 3 bases to trimming and J lost 3 bases; unmatched junction nucleotides: 6. This CDR3 is CASSSTGTSVYEQYF. CDR3 coding DNA: TGCGCCAGCAGCTCTACCGGGACTAGCGTCTACGAGCAGTACTTC. Looking up the rest from reference TRBV5-1 and TRBJ2-7 gives the full variable domain: KAGVTQTPRYLIKTRGQQVTLSCSPISGHRSVSWYQQTPGQGLQFLFEYFSETQRNKGNFPGRFSGRQFSNSRSEMNVSTLELGDSALYLCASSSTGTSVYEQYFGPGTRLTVT.

The genes are TRBV5-1 and TRBJ2-3; a weak D match, TRBD2 (6 bases). Trimming took 4 bases from V and 8 from J, leaving 8 bases between them. The CDR3 is made up of 11 amino acids. Germline V CDR1 and CDR2: SGHRS, YFSETQ. The chain's CDR3 is CASSETSTQYF. Here the CDR3 DNA reads TGCGCCAGCAGCGAGACTAGTACGCAGTATTTT.

V gene TRBV4-3 combines with J gene TRBJ2-1; D unclear. Trimming pared 4 bases from V and 4 bases from J, leaving 8 bases between. Germline lookup yields CDR1 LGHNA and CDR2 YSLEER. The CDR3 sequence is 13 residues long. Here the CDR3 DNA reads TGCGCCAGCAGCCCTCGAAGGTACAATGAGCAGTTCTTC. Encoded protein: CASSPRRYNEQFF.

This clone has more than one count but fewer than ten. The rearrangement joins TRBV14 to TRBJ1-1; possible D gene TRBD1, 5 bases. The CDR3 runs to 13 residues. Trimming took 2 bases from V and 6 from J, leaving 10 bases between them. Germline V gives CDR1 SGHDN, CDR2 FVKESK. In nucleotides, the CDR3 is TGTGCCAGCAGCCAAATCAGGGAGGCTGAAGCTTTCTTT. It translates to CASSQIREAEAFF.